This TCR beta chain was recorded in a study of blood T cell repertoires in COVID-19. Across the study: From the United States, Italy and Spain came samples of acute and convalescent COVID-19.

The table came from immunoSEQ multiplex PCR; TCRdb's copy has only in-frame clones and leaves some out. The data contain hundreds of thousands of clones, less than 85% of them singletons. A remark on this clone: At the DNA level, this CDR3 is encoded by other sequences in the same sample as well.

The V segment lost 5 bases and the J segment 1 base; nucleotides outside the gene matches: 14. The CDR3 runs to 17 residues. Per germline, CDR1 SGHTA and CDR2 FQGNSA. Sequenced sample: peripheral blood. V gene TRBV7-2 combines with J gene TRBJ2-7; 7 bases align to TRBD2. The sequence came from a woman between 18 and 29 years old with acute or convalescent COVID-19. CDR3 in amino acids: CASSQHPAAGLSYEQYF. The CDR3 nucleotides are TGTGCCAGCAGCCAACATCCGGCAGCGGGGCTGTCCTACGAGCAGTACTTC.